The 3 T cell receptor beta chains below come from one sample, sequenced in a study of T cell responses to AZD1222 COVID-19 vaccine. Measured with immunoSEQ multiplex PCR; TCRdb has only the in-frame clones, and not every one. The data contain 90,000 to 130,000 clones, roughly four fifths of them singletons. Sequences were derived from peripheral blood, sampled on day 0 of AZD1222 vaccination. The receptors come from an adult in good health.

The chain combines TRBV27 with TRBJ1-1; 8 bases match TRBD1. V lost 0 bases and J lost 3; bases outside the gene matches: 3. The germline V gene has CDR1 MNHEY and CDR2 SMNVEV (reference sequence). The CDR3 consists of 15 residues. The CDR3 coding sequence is TGTGCCAGCAGTTTATCGTACAGGGGGTACACTGAAGCTTTCTTT. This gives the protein CASSLSYRGYTEAFF.

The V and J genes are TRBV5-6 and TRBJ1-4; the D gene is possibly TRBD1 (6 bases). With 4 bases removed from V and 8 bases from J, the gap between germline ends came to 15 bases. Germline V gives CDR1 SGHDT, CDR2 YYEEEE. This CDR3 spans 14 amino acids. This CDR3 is CASSRRTVEEKLFF. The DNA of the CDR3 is TGTGCCAGCAGCCGCCGGACAGTGGAGGAAAAACTGTTTTTT.

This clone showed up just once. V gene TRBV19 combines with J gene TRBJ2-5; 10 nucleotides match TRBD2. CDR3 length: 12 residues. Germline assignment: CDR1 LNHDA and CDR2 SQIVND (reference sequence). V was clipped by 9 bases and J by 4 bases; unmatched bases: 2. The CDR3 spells CASRLAGETQYF. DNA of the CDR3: TGTGCCAGCAGACTAGCGGGAGAGACCCAGTACTTC.